This passage covers 21 T cell receptor beta chains from one sample sequenced in a study of read filtering for tumor transcriptome and immune sequencing. This library used around 0.4 ug RNA and molecular barcoded adaptors spanning alpha/delta and beta/gamma chains. TCRdb independently ran MiXCR on the reads; one entry per CDR3 protein. Here the sample spans approximately 5,800 distinct CDR3 sequences, 21% being singletons. The sample consisted of a population of CD138-negative cells sorted from bone marrow. Every receptor here comes from a donor aged 40 or older with multiple myeloma.

This clonotype counts as medium-sized. V and J are TRBV29-1 and TRBJ2-1, with D perhaps matching TRBD2 (5 bases). V was shortened by 3 bases and J by 5 bases, with 14 bases between the two germline ends. Germline assignment: CDR1 SQVTM and CDR2 ANQGSEA. The CDR3 is made up of 14 amino acids. The CDR3, as DNA: TGCAGCGTTGAGTTCAGCGGTGCTAACAATGAGCAGTTCTTC. Translating it yields CSVEFSGANNEQFF.

There are many counts of this clonotype. The rearrangement joins TRBV20-1 to TRBJ2-2; 10 bases map to TRBD2. CDR3 length: 16 residues. The ends lost 2 bases at V and 4 bases at J; junction bases unmatched: 7. Germline CDR1 and CDR2: DFQATT and SNEGSKA (reference sequence). Here the CDR3 reads CSARPRTSGFTGELFF. In DNA form, the CDR3 reads TGCAGTGCTAGACCGAGGACTAGCGGATTCACCGGGGAGCTGTTTTTT.

This clonotype was found many times. This rearrangement joins TRBV6-2 or TRBV6-3 to TRBJ1-2; D not certain. V was pared by 7 bases and J by 3 bases, with 9 bases between. Germline V gene sequence: CDR1 MNHEY, CDR2 SVGEGT. The CDR3 runs 12 residues. The CDR3 sequence: CASTNEHYGYTF. In DNA form, the CDR3 reads TGTGCCAGCACGAATGAACACTATGGCTACACCTTC.

In the case of this clonotype: The likely explanation is a read error, given a far larger clone one base away. The chain combines TRBV2 with TRBJ1-1; no clear D gene. The J call may not be correct, given that the DNA end is closer to TRBJ1-6. In germline, CDR1 is SNHLY, CDR2 FYNNEI. The CDR3 totals 13 residues. In DNA, the CDR3 is TGTGCCAGCAGAACAGACGGGAATTCAGCCCTCCACTTT. Amino acid sequence: CASRTDGNSALHF.

By proportion, this clonotype is medium-sized. The chain has TRBV11-3 and TRBJ2-5; D is ambiguous. This CDR3 spans 10 amino acids. Between the trimmed V and J ends, which lost 5 bases and 2 bases, there was a span of 0 bases. The germline V gene has CDR1 SGHNT and CDR2 YENEEA. The CDR3 DNA reads as TGTGCCAGCAGCCAAGAGACCCAGTACTTC. Protein: CASSQETQYF.

The chain combines TRBV2 with TRBJ2-7; perhaps TRBD2 as D (5 bases). This CDR3 contains 13 residues. CDR1 is SNHLY, CDR2 FYNNEI, per germline. Trimming stripped 8 bases from V and 7 bases from J, with 18 bases between. The chain's CDR3 is CASDETDWREQYF. The CDR3 nucleotides read TGTGCCAGCGATGAGACTGATTGGAGGGAGCAGTACTTC.

This clonotype was seen many times. The chain recombines TRBV28 with TRBJ1-3; possibly TRBD1 for D (5 bases). Germline assignment: CDR1 MDHEN and CDR2 SYDVKM. There are 17 residues in the CDR3. V was trimmed by 6 bases and J by 0 bases, leaving 18 bases between them. CDR3 in DNA: TGTGCCAGCAGCCAACCGACAGATTATACCTCTGGAAACACCATATATTTT. Amino acids: CASSQPTDYTSGNTIYF.

This clonotype has at least ten counts. The V and J genes are TRBV19 and TRBJ1-4; 8 bases agree with TRBD1. Germline V gene sequence: CDR1 LNHDA, CDR2 SQIVND (reference sequence). This CDR3 contains 14 residues. J was trimmed by 8 bases and V by 5 bases; bases with no gene match: 7. DNA of the CDR3: TGTGCCAGTAGTCCCCATGGACAGGGAGAAAAACTGTTTTTT. This translates into CASSPHGQGEKLFF. The variable domain in full, with the rest retrieved from reference TRBV19 and TRBJ1-4, is DGGITQSPKYLFRKEGQNVTLSCEQNLNHDAMYWYRQDPGQGLRLIYYSQIVNDFQKGDIAEGYSVSREKKESFPLTVTSAQKNPTAFYLCASSPHGQGEKLFFGSGTQLSVL.

Note on this clonotype: Its ends do not fully match the called genes, so a read error is possible. The chain has TRBV10-3 and TRBJ1-4, with 7 bases lining up with TRBD1. This CDR3 contains 13 residues. Per germline, CDR1 ENHRY and CDR2 SYGVKD. CDR3 coding DNA: TGTGCCATCATTGAGACAGGGCGCGAAAAACTGTTTTTT. It codes for CAIIETGREKLFF.

The chain carries TRBV6-1 and TRBJ1-3; perhaps TRBD1 as D (5 bases). The V and J ends lost 3 bases and 0 bases respectively, with 18 bases between them. CDR1 MNHNS and CDR2 SASEGT come from the germline V gene. The CDR3 sequence is 18 residues long. The CDR3 sequence is CASSEVVGGANSGNTIYF. CDR3 DNA sequence: TGTGCCAGCAGTGAGGTCGTCGGCGGGGCTAACTCTGGAAACACCATATATTTT.

In its sample, this clonotype was seen many times. The V and J genes are TRBV5-6 and TRBJ1-1; TRBD1 aligns across 8 bases. Germline lookup yields CDR1 SGHDT and CDR2 YYEEEE. This CDR3 region has 18 residues. The V segment lost 1 base and the J segment 1 base; nucleotides outside the gene matches: 12. This CDR3 is CASSLYGDRRKGNTEAFF. CDR3 DNA: TGTGCCAGCAGCTTGTATGGGGACAGGAGGAAGGGGAACACTGAAGCTTTCTTT.

The sample holds many counts of this clonotype. The chain is built from TRBV2 and TRBJ1-5; D unclear. Germline V gene sequence: CDR1 SNHLY, CDR2 FYNNEI. The CDR3 extends over 14 amino acids. V lost 5 bases to trimming and J lost 0 bases, with 8 bases between them. This CDR3 is CASSTMGSNQPQHF. The CDR3 nucleotides are TGTGCCAGCAGTACGATGGGTAGCAATCAGCCCCAGCATTTT.

There are many counts of this clonotype. The chain carries TRBV5-1 and TRBJ2-1; TRBD1 agrees at 9 bases. Germline CDR1 is SGHRS and CDR2 is YFSETQ. The J segment lost 8 bases and the V segment lost 4 bases, leaving 4 bases of the junction unmatched. The CDR3 spans 13 residues. The CDR3 region is CASSRTGDDEQFF. The CDR3, as DNA: TGCGCCAGCAGCAGGACAGGGGACGATGAGCAGTTCTTC.

For this clonotype: A much larger clonotype is one base distant, so this may be a read error. The chain is built from TRBV24-1 and TRBJ2-1; 11 bases align to TRBD2. CDR3 size: 16 residues. Per the germline V gene, CDR1 is KGHDR and CDR2 is SFDVKD. CDR3 region: CATGDPGTSGYNEQFF. The CDR3 DNA reads as TGTGCCACCGGTGACCCCGGGACTAGCGGATACAATGAGCAGTTCTTC.

This clonotype turned up a few times. A clone one base away is much larger, so this may be a read error. This chain's CDR3 is CASSQSGSALRERFF. DNA for the CDR3: TGTGCCAGCAGCCAGAGCGGCTCAGCCTTGAGGGAGCGGTTCTTC. This chain uses TRBV7-3 with TRBJ2-1; D may be TRBD2 (5 bases). Germline assignment: CDR1 SGHTA and CDR2 FQGTGA. The length of the CDR3 is 15 residues.

The chain uses TRBV6-6 and TRBJ1-5; D may be TRBD1 (5 bases). V lost 3 bases to trimming and J lost 4 bases, with 7 bases between them. Germline CDR1 is MNHNY and CDR2 is SVGAGI (reference sequence). CDR3 length: 13 amino acids. CDR3 nucleotides: TGTGCCAGCAGTTATGGGGCAAATCAGCCCCAGCATTTT. As protein: CASSYGANQPQHF.

This clonotype was recorded many times. The chain uses TRBV2 and TRBJ1-1; D possibly corresponds to TRBD1 (6 bases). Germline loops: CDR1 SNHLY, CDR2 FYNNEI. V was cut by 6 bases and J by 1 base, with 12 bases left in between. The CDR3 is 14 residues long. The CDR3 region has the DNA TGTGCCAGCAGGCCAGGGGTATGGAACACTGAAGCTTTCTTT. As protein: CASRPGVWNTEAFF.

By share, this clonotype ranks as medium-sized. The chain has TRBV20-1 and TRBJ2-3; 15 bases map to TRBD2. CDR1 is DFQATT and CDR2 is SNEGSKA in the germline V gene (reference sequence). The V gene end was trimmed by 1 base and the J gene end by 1 base; junction bases not matched to a gene: 6. This CDR3 region has 18 residues. CDR3 sequence (DNA): TGCAGTGCTAGAGCCGGACTAGCGGGAGGGCAAGGCACAGATACGCAGTATTTT. Encoded protein: CSARAGLAGGQGTDTQYF.

Turning to this clonotype: A much larger clone lies a single base off, so this may be a read error. This chain connects TRBV5-5 to TRBJ1-1; D possibly corresponds to TRBD1 (6 bases). There are 14 residues in the CDR3. CDR1 SGHKS and CDR2 YYEKEE come from the germline V gene (reference sequence). CDR3 amino acids: CAGSVGQRYTEAFF. The CDR3 DNA sequence: TGTGCCGGCAGCGTTGGACAGAGATACACTGAAGCTTTCTTT.

This clonotype is termed medium-sized. The CDR3 DNA reads TGTGCCAGCAGTGGTTTTAGGACGAACACTGAAGCTTTCTTT. Protein sequence: CASSGFRTNTEAFF. V gene TRBV6-1 combines with J gene TRBJ1-1; no firm D call. The length of the CDR3 is 14 residues. Trimming left V 4 bases short and J 1 base short, with 10 bases between. Germline CDR1 is MNHNS and CDR2 is SASEGT.

Details on this clonotype: The CDR3 carries no conserved terminal phenylalanine or tryptophan, so it likely arises from a read error. This chain joins TRBV20-1 and TRBJ1-1; no firm D call. The V end was cut by 5 bases, the J end by 4 bases, with 20 bases between. This CDR3 has 15 residues. Germline CDR1 reads DFQATT; CDR2 reads SNEGSKA (reference sequence). The CDR3 DNA follows: TGCAGTGCTGCCCTCCCCGGCAGGTTGGCCACTGAAGCTTTCTCT. Translating gives CSAALPGRLATEAFS.